The next 22 T cell receptor beta chains were all read from a single sample in a study of T cells in Graves' hyperthyroidism and ophthalmopathy. There were TCR beta CDR3 regions amplified from RNA transcripts. The HTBI primer set served for first-round RT-PCR of the TCR CDR3. TCRdb re-derived calls from the multiplex PCR reads in MiXCR, one entry per CDR3 protein. The sample includes about 610,000 distinct CDR3 sequences, over 12% of them seen just once. Source material: blood. These receptors came from a woman aged 40 to 55 with Graves' ophthalmopathy.

This clonotype was observed at least ten times. The chain links TRBV12-3 or TRBV12-4 to TRBJ1-1, with 7 bases that match TRBD1. The CDR3 is made up of 14 amino acids. V lost 6 bases to trimming and J lost 1 base; unmatched junction nucleotides: 5. The CDR3 region is CASSRRGENTEAFF. CDR3 nucleotides: TGTGCCAGCAGCCGCAGGGGGGAGAACACTGAAGCTTTCTTT.

This clonotype was recorded many times. The rearrangement joins TRBV12-3 or TRBV12-4 to TRBJ1-5; TRBD1 aligns across 9 bases. J was trimmed by 6 bases and V by 6 bases; bases with no gene match: 9. The CDR3 is 15 amino acids. The DNA for the CDR3 is TGTGCCAGCAGATCAGCCGGGACAGGGCGTCAGCCCCAGCATTTT. Protein product: CASRSAGTGRQPQHF.

This clonotype was counted at least ten times. The gene calls are TRBV28 and TRBJ2-7; D is possibly TRBD1 (6 bases). The germline V gene has CDR1 MDHEN and CDR2 SYDVKM. Between the trimmed V and J ends, which lost 5 bases and 5 bases, there was a span of 13 bases. The CDR3 extends over 13 amino acids. The CDR3 reads CASSRDTLDEQYF. The CDR3, as DNA: TGTGCCAGCAGTCGGGACACTCTGGACGAGCAGTACTTC.

The sample holds a few counts of this clonotype. The germline gene is not matched at one end of the junction; a read error may be the cause. This chain links TRBV6-5 with TRBJ1-5; TRBD1 matches 7 bases. Germline values: CDR1 MNHEY, CDR2 SVGAGI. This CDR3 spans 16 amino acids. The CDR3 nucleotides read TGTGCCAGCGGTTACCCAGGGGGGGAGAGCAATCAGCCCCAGCATTTT. This codes for CASGYPGGESNQPQHF.

This clonotype appeared once. V gene TRBV20-1 combines with J gene TRBJ2-7; 8 bases are a match to TRBD2. Trimming cost V 3 bases and J 5 bases; bases outside gene matches: 12. Per germline, CDR1 DFQATT and CDR2 SNEGSKA (reference sequence). The CDR3 length is 15 residues. The CDR3, as DNA: TGCAGTGCTAGTCGTGGAACTAGCGGTATGGACGAGCAGTACTTC. Translating gives CSASRGTSGMDEQYF.

This chain joins TRBV6-2 or TRBV6-3 and TRBJ2-7, with D maybe TRBD2 (6 bases). CDR1 MNHEY and CDR2 SVGEGT come from the germline V gene. Trimming took 5 bases from V and 3 from J, leaving 14 bases between them. The CDR3 has 14 residues. The CDR3 spells CASSPYGGNYEQYF. Written as DNA, the CDR3 is TGTGCCAGCAGTCCCTACGGGGGAAACTACGAGCAGTACTTC.

The V call is TRBV4-3, the J call TRBJ1-5; 10 bases agree with TRBD1. V gave up 1 base and J gave up 5 bases; unmatched junction bases: 2. The V gene's germline CDR1 is LGHNA and CDR2 YSLEER. The CDR3 is 15 amino acids. CDR3 residues: CASSQGQGAYQPQHF. As DNA, the CDR3 is TGCGCCAGCAGCCAAGGACAGGGGGCTTATCAGCCCCAGCATTTT.

This chain connects TRBV18 to TRBJ2-7; 12 nucleotides line up with TRBD1. Germline V CDR1 and CDR2: KGHSH, LQKENI. The V and J ends lost 8 bases and 6 bases, in that order; junction bases with no gene match: 11. This CDR3 comprises 15 residues. The CDR3 nucleotides are TGTGCCAGCCTGAAGTCGGGACAGGGGGCGTCCGAGCAGTACTTC. It encodes CASLKSGQGASEQYF. Filled out from reference TRBV18 and TRBJ2-7, the complete variable domain reads NAGVMQNPRHLVRRRGQEARLRCSPMKGHSHVYWYRQLPEEGLKFMVYLQKENIIDESGMPKERFSAEFPKEGPSILRIQQVVRGDSAAYFCASLKSGQGASEQYFGPGTRLTVT.

The chain employs TRBV18 and TRBJ1-2, with 10 bases lining up with TRBD1. The CDR3 consists of 16 residues. V lost 6 bases to trimming and J lost 2 bases; unmatched junction nucleotides: 9. In germline, CDR1 is KGHSH, CDR2 LQKENI. The CDR3 loop is CASSQARTGGNYGYTF. The CDR3 DNA reads TGTGCCAGCTCCCAAGCTAGGACAGGGGGGAACTATGGCTACACCTTC.

V and J are TRBV5-1 and TRBJ2-2; no reliable D call. Trimming pared 6 bases from V and 5 bases from J, leaving 8 bases between. Germline CDR1 reads SGHRS; CDR2 reads YFSETQ. This CDR3 is built from 12 residues. The CDR3 spells CASTVLTGELFF. CDR3 nucleotides: TGCGCCAGCACTGTTCTAACCGGGGAGCTGTTTTTT.

This clonotype was recorded at least ten times. The chain links TRBV30 to TRBJ2-7, with D perhaps given as TRBD1 or TRBD2 (5 bases each). Trimming stripped 5 bases from V and 3 bases from J, with 8 bases between. CDR1 is GTSNPN and CDR2 is SVGIG in the germline V gene (reference sequence). This CDR3 contains 11 residues. DNA for the CDR3: TGTGCCTGGGGGGACGGCTACGAGCAGTACTTC. This encodes CAWGDGYEQYF.

This clonotype was recorded many times. The chain has TRBV27 and TRBJ2-5, with 9 bases identical to TRBD1. The V segment lost 0 bases and the J segment 2 bases; nucleotides outside the gene matches: 7. Looked up from germline, CDR1 is MNHEY and CDR2 is SMNVEV (reference sequence). The CDR3 runs to 17 residues. CDR3 coding DNA: TGTGCCAGCAGTTTATCTGGGACAGGGTGGGATCAAGAGACCCAGTACTTC. Its protein product is CASSLSGTGWDQETQYF.

This clonotype was detected ten times or more. The chain recombines TRBV20-1 with TRBJ1-2; D gene unclear. From germline, CDR1 is DFQATT and CDR2 SNEGSKA (reference sequence). CDR3 length: 9 amino acids. The V gene lost 8 bases and the J gene lost 10 bases, with 11 bases spanning the gap. CDR3 in amino acids: CSLLGDYTF. CDR3 coding DNA: TGCAGTCTCTTAGGCGACTACACCTTC.

Many counts were recorded for this clonotype. The chain carries TRBV6-5 and TRBJ1-2; 7 bases map to TRBD1. CDR3 length equals 14 residues. V lost 6 bases and J lost 2; bases outside the gene matches: 6. CDR1 MNHEY and CDR2 SVGAGI come from the germline V gene. In nucleotides, the CDR3 is TGTGCCAGCAGGCTCAGGGGGGCGAACTATGGCTACACCTTC. Residues: CASRLRGANYGYTF.

This clonotype showed up just a few times. The rearrangement links TRBV9 to TRBJ2-2; D tentatively fits TRBD1 or TRBD2 (5 bases each). This CDR3 region has 14 residues. Germline lookup yields CDR1 SGDLS and CDR2 YYNGEE. V was trimmed by 0 bases and J by 6 bases, leaving 9 bases between them. The CDR3 protein is CASSVGSGPGELFF. The CDR3 nucleotides read TGTGCCAGCAGCGTAGGGTCGGGGCCCGGGGAGCTGTTTTTT.

This clonotype appeared many times. This rearrangement joins TRBV6-5 to TRBJ2-6; D unclear. Trimming pared 0 bases from V and 3 bases from J, leaving 9 bases between. The germline V gene has CDR1 MNHEY and CDR2 SVGAGI. The CDR3 length is 16 residues. CDR3 bases: TGTGCCAGCAGTTACTCTACCGGGCTTGGGGCCAACGTCCTGACTTTC. The encoded protein is CASSYSTGLGANVLTF.

V usage is TRBV12-3 or TRBV12-4 and J usage is TRBJ1-1; 10 nucleotides match TRBD1. The CDR3 runs to 15 residues. J lost 7 bases, V lost 2 bases, and 7 bases had no gene match. CDR3 region: CASSLLRDRGIEAFF. The CDR3 bases are TGTGCCAGCAGTTTATTACGGGACAGGGGTATTGAAGCTTTCTTT.

This clonotype has a count of ten or more. The chain carries TRBV25-1 and TRBJ2-7, with TRBD2 matching 8 bases. V shed 4 bases, J shed 6 bases, and the junction held 8 bases outside the gene matches. This CDR3 region has 14 residues. CDR1 is MGHDK and CDR2 is SYGVNS in the germline V gene. The CDR3 nucleotides read TGTGCCAGCAGTGCCCCAGCGGGAGCTGGCGAGCAGTACTTC. Translating gives CASSAPAGAGEQYF.

This clonotype was picked up many times. The chain combines TRBV2 with TRBJ1-5; D is possibly TRBD1 (6 bases). This CDR3 comprises 13 residues. Germline CDR1 and CDR2: SNHLY and FYNNEI. Trimming took 6 bases from V and 5 from J, leaving 11 bases between them. The CDR3 DNA reads as TGTGCCAGCAGGGGGACATATGATCAGCCCCAGCATTTT. Its protein product is CASRGTYDQPQHF.

The chain couples TRBV6-5 to TRBJ1-1; no firm D call. Trimming pared 4 bases from V and 1 base from J, leaving 13 bases between. The CDR3 consists of 15 residues. The germline V gene encodes CDR1 MNHEY and CDR2 SVGAGI. CDR3 bases: TGTGCCAGCAGTTCCCACCAAGGCAGGAACACTGAAGCTTTCTTT. This codes for CASSSHQGRNTEAFF.

DNA of the CDR3: TGTGCCAGCAGGCGACAGGGGCCCTATGGCTACACCTTC. Residues: CASRRQGPYGYTF. V is TRBV7-9 and J is TRBJ1-2; 8 bases map to TRBD1. The CDR3 totals 13 residues. Germline CDR1 SEHNR, CDR2 FQNEAQ (reference sequence). Unmatched junction bases numbered 4, after V lost 6 bases and J lost 4 bases.

This chain connects TRBV27 to TRBJ1-2, with a weak D call TRBD1 (6 bases). This CDR3 has 18 residues. V was cut by 0 bases and J by 4 bases, with 21 bases left in between. Germline-derived CDR1 and CDR2 are MNHEY and SMNVEV (reference sequence). CDR3 in amino acids: CASSLSFGSGGSGYGYTF. As DNA, the CDR3 is TGTGCCAGCAGTTTATCCTTTGGGTCCGGGGGCAGTGGCTATGGCTACACCTTC.